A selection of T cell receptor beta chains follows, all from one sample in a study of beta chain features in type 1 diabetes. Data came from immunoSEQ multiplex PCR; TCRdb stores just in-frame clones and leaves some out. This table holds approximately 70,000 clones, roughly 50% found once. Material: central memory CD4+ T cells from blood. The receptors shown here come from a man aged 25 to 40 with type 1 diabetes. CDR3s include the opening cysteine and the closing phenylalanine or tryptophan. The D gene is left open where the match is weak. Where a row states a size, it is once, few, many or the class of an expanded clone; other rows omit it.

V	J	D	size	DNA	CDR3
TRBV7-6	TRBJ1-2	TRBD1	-	TGTGCCGGGGAACTTTTTGGACAGGGCGTCTATGGCTACACCTTC	CAGELFGQGVYGYTF
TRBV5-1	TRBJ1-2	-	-	TGCGCCAGCAGCTTGAATCAGGGTGATGGCTACACCTTC	CASSLNQGDGYTF
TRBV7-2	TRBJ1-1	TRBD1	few	TGTGCCAGCAGCTCGGCAGGGGGTTGGACTGAAGCTTTCTTT	CASSSAGGWTEAFF
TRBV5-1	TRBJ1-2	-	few	TGCGCCAGCAGCTCACAGGGCTCGGGCTATGGCTACACCTTC	CASSSQGSGYGYTF
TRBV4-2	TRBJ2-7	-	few	TGTGCCAGCAGCCAACAGGGGGGCGAGCAGTACTTC	CASSQQGGEQYF
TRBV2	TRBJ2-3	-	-	TGTGCCAGCAGTTTCTTCGGACAGTTCACAGATACGCAGTATTTT	CASSFFGQFTDTQYF
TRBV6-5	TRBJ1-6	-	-	TGTGCCAGCAGTCAACCCGGGATGAATTCACCCCTCCACTTT	CASSQPGMNSPLHF
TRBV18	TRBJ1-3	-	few	TGTGCCAGCTCACCAGAGTTATACTCCTCTGGAAACACCATATATTTT	CASSPELYSSGNTIYF
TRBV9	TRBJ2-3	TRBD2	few	TGTGCCAGCAGCGTAACAGCGGGGGCGCACACAGATACGCAGTATTTT	CASSVTAGAHTDTQYF
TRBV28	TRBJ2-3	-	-	TGTGCCAGCAGTATCGGAGGGATCGCAGATACGCAGTATTTT	CASSIGGIADTQYF
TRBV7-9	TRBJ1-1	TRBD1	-	TGTGCCAGCAGACGACAGGGAACGAACACTGAAGCTTTCTTT	CASRRQGTNTEAFF
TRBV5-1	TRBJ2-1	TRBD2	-	TGCGCCAGCAGGCCGGGACTAGCGGGGCTGGATGAGCAGTTCTTC	CASRPGLAGLDEQFF
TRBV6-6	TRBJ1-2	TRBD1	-	TGTGCCAGCAGTATCGACAGGGCCGATGGTGGCTACACCTTC	CASSIDRADGGYTF
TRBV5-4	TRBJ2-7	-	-	TGTGCCAGCAGCTTAATGAGCAGGGGCGAGCAGTACTTC	CASSLMSRGEQYF
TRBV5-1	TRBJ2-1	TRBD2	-	TGCGCCAGCAGCCCCCGGGCGGGGGGGGTTGAGCAGTTCTTC	CASSPRAGGVEQFF
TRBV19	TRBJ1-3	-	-	TGTGCCAGTAGTGCCCTCGCTAACTCTGGAAACACCATATATTTT	CASSALANSGNTIYF
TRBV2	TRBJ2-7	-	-	TGTGCCAGCAGTGAATACACCCCCTCGCAGTACTTC	CASSEYTPSQYF